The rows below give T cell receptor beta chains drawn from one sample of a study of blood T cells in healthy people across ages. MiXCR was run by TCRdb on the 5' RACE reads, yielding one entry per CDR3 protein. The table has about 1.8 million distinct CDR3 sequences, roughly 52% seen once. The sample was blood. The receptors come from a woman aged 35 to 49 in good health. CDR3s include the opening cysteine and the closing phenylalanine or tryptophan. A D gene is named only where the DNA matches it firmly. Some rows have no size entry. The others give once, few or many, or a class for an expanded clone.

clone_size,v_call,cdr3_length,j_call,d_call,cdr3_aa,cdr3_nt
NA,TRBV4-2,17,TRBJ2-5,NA,CASSPIPVVGREETQYF,TGTGCCAGCAGCCCCATCCCTGTGGTGGGGAGAGAAGAGACCCAGTACTTC
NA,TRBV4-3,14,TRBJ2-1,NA,CASSQGSGWGEQFF,TGCGCCAGCAGCCAAGGTTCCGGGTGGGGTGAGCAGTTCTTC
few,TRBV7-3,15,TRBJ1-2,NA,CASSLDSGTAYGYTF,TGTGCCAGCAGCCTAGATAGCGGGACGGCCTATGGCTACACCTTC
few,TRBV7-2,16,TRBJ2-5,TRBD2,CASSAASSGAPNEQYF,TGTGCCAGCAGCGCAGCGAGTAGCGGGGCCCCCAATGAGCAGTACTTC
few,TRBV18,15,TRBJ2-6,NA,CASSPRISGANVLTF,TGTGCCAGCTCACCACGTATCTCTGGGGCCAACGTCCTGACTTTC
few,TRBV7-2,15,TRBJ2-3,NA,CASSLGVSKGDTQYF,TGTGCCAGCAGCTTAGGAGTCTCAAAAGGGGATACGCAGTATTTT
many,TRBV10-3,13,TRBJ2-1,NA,CATRNGGQNEQFF,TGTGCCACCAGGAACGGGGGCCAAAATGAGCAGTTCTTC
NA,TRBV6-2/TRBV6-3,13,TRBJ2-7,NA,CASSPDKYNEQYF,TGTGCCAGCAGTCCGGACAAGTACAATGAGCAGTACTTC
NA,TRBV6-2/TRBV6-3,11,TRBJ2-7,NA,CAKGGVYEQYF,TGTGCCAAAGGAGGGGTCTACGAGCAGTACTTC
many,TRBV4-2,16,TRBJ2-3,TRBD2,CASSQTSGGSTDTQYF,TGTGCCAGCAGCCAAACTAGCGGGGGCAGCACAGATACGCAGTATTTT
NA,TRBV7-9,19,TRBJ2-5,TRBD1,CASSLDRGLPPLYQETQYF,TGTGCCAGCAGCTTAGACAGGGGGCTGCCACCTTTGTACCAAGAGACCCAGTACTTC
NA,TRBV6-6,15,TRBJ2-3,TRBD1,CASSYPQQGSDTQYF,TGTGCCAGCAGTTACCCCCAACAGGGGTCAGATACGCAGTATTTT
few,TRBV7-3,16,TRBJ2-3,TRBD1,CASSFSGQGALDTQYF,TGTGCCAGCAGCTTCTCGGGACAGGGGGCGCTGGATACGCAGTATTTT
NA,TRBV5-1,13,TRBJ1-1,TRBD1,CASSWDRKTEAFF,TGCGCCAGCAGCTGGGACAGGAAGACTGAAGCTTTCTTT
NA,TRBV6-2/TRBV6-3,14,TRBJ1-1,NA,CASSYGGQDTEAFF,TGTGCCAGCAGTTACGGGGGGCAGGACACTGAAGCTTTCTTT
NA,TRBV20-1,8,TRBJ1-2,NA,CSASKNTF,TGCAGTGCTAGCAAAAACACCTTC
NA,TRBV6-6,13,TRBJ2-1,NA,CASSYPTRDEQFF,TGTGCCAGCAGTTACCCAACTAGGGATGAGCAGTTCTTC
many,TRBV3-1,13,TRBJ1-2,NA,CASSQGLNYGYTF,TGTGCCAGCAGCCAGGGTCTGAACTATGGCTACACCTTC
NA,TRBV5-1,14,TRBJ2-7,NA,CASSLIQNSYEQYF,TGCGCCAGCAGCTTAATACAGAACTCCTACGAGCAGTACTTC
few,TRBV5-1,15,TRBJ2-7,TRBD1,CASSLARDRTYEQYF,TGCGCCAGCAGCTTGGCGAGGGACAGAACCTACGAGCAGTACTTC
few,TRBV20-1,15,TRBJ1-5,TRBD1,CSATRTGGKYQPQHF,TGCAGTGCTACCCGGACAGGGGGCAAGTATCAGCCCCAGCATTTT
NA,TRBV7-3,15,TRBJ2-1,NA,CASSLPGELNNEQFF,TGTGCCAGCAGCTTACCGGGGGAGCTAAACAATGAGCAGTTCTTC
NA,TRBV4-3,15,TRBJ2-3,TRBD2,CASSPSGWGTDTQYF,TGCGCCAGCAGCCCTAGCGGGTGGGGCACAGATACGCAGTATTTT
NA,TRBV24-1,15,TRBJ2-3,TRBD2,CATSDPLAVMDTQYF,TGTGCCACCAGTGATCCCCTAGCGGTGATGGATACGCAGTATTTT
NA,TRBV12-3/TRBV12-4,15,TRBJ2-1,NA,CASSPHPYPNNEQFF,TGTGCCAGCAGTCCTCATCCATACCCCAACAATGAGCAGTTCTTC
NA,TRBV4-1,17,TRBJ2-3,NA,CASSPTLGTLSTDTQYF,TGCGCCAGCAGCCCCACGTTGGGAACCCTTAGCACAGATACGCAGTATTTT
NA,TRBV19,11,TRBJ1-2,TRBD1,CAAGQTNGYTF,TGTGCCGCGGGACAGACGAATGGCTACACCTTC
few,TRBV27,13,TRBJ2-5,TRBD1,CASSFDRGREQYF,TGTGCCAGCAGTTTCGACAGGGGGCGTGAGCAGTACTTC
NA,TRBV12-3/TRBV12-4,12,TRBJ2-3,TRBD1,CASRQGKDTQYF,TGTGCCAGCCGACAGGGGAAAGATACGCAGTATTTT
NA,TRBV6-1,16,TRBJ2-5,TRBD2,CASSATSGGTWETQYF,TGTGCCAGCAGCGCCACCAGCGGGGGGACATGGGAGACCCAGTACTTC
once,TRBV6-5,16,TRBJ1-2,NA,CASSPQATSWVYGYTF,TGTGCCAGCAGTCCCCAGGCGACCTCTTGGGTCTATGGCTACACCTTC
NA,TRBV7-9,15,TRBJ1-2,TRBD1,CASSSGGGAHYGYTF,TGTGCCAGCAGCTCAGGGGGGGGCGCCCACTATGGCTACACCTTC
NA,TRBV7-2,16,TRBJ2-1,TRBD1,CASSILQGAPINEQFF,TGTGCCAGCAGCATCCTCCAGGGGGCGCCGATCAATGAGCAGTTCTTC
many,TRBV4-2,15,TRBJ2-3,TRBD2,CASSQDRTSSPSQYF,TGTGCCAGCAGCCAAGACCGGACTAGTTCCCCGTCGCAGTATTTT
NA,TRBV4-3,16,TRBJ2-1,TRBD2,CASSHQLAGGDNEQFF,TGCGCCAGCAGCCATCAGTTAGCGGGGGGGGACAATGAGCAGTTCTTC
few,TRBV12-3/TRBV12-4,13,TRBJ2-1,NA,CASSSSRGTGEFF,TGTGCCAGCAGTTCTAGTCGCGGGACGGGAGAGTTCTTC
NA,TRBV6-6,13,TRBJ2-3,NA,CASYSDHTDTQYF,TGTGCCAGTTATAGCGACCACACAGATACGCAGTATTTT
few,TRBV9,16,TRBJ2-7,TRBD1,CASSVGVGQGTYEQYF,TGTGCCAGCAGCGTCGGTGTGGGACAGGGGACCTACGAGCAGTACTTC
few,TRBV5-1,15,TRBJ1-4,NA,CASSLVTGSGEKLFF,TGCGCCAGCAGCTTGGTAACAGGGAGCGGTGAAAAACTGTTTTTT
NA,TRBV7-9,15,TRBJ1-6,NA,CASSSMRWRYSPLHF,TGTGCCAGCAGCTCAATGAGATGGAGGTATTCACCCCTCCACTTT
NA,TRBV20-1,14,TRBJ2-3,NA,CSASGQGRLDTQYF,TGCAGTGCTAGTGGGCAGGGGCGCTTAGATACGCAGTATTTT
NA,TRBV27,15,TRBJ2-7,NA,CASSFVGRSSYEQYF,TGTGCCAGCAGTTTTGTGGGAAGGAGCTCCTACGAGCAGTACTTC
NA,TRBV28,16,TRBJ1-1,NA,CASSSYKLVMNTEAFF,TGTGCCAGCAGCTCCTACAAACTGGTCATGAACACTGAAGCTTTCTTT
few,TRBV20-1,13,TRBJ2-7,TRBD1,CSALRTGAGEQYF,TGCAGTGCACTAAGGACAGGGGCGGGTGAGCAGTACTTC
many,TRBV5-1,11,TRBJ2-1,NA,CASSLFTEQFF,TGCGCCAGCAGCTTGTTCACAGAGCAGTTCTTC
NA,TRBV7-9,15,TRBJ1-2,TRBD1,CASSLSFGTAYGYTF,TGTGCCAGCAGCTTAAGTTTTGGGACAGCATATGGCTACACCTTC
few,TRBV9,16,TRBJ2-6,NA,CASSVARSSGANVLTF,TGTGCCAGCAGCGTAGCCAGGAGCTCTGGGGCCAACGTCCTGACTTTC
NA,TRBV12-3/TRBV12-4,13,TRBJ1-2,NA,CASRGAGLYGYTF,TGTGCCAGCCGAGGGGCAGGGTTGTATGGCTACACCTTC
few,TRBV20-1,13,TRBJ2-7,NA,CSARDLSKYEQYF,TGCAGTGCTAGAGATCTAAGCAAGTACGAGCAGTACTTC
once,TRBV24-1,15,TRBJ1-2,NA,CATSDPMAGDYGYTF,TGTGCCACCAGTGACCCGATGGCAGGGGACTATGGCTACACCTTC
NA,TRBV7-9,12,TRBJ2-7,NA,CASRGREGEQYF,TGTGCCAGCAGGGGCAGGGAAGGCGAGCAGTACTTC
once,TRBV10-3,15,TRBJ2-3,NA,CAISEGGGGTDTQYF,TGTGCCATCAGTGAGGGTGGAGGGGGCACAGATACGCAGTATTTT
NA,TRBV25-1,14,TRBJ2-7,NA,CASRSSHNSYEQYF,TGTGCCAGCAGGTCCAGTCATAACTCCTACGAGCAGTACTTC
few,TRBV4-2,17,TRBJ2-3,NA,CASSQFGGAPSGNTQYF,TGTGCCAGCAGCCAATTTGGTGGGGCTCCATCGGGAAATACGCAGTATTTT
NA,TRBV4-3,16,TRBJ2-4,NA,CASSQDLLLAKNIQYF,TGCGCCAGCAGCCAAGATTTGCTTCTAGCCAAAAACATTCAGTACTTC
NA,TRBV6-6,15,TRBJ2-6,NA,CASTSGTSGANVLTF,TGTGCCAGCACTTCGGGAACTTCTGGGGCCAACGTCCTGACTTTC
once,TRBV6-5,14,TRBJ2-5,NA,CASSYRAGDETQYF,TGTGCCAGCAGTTATCGGGCAGGGGACGAGACCCAGTACTTC
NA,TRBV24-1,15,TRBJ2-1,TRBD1,CATSAGTGFYNEQFF,TGTGCCACCAGTGCCGGGACAGGGTTCTACAATGAGCAGTTCTTC